A selection of T cell receptor beta chains follows, all from one sample in a study of tissue T cells after allogeneic stem cell transplantation. The assay was immunoSEQ multiplex PCR, and TCRdb's table has in-frame clones only and misses some. The top ten hold 4.5% to 5% of the sample, which has a few thousand clones, around 74% seen once. Sequences were derived from left colon tissue, sampled at autopsy. These receptors were obtained from a male patient aged 60 or older with steroid-refractory graft-versus-host disease after an allogeneic stem cell transplant. The graft donor may have given rise to some T cells. The CDR3 runs from the conserved cysteine through the conserved F or W. The order of the fields is clone size, J gene, V gene, D gene, CDR3 DNA, CDR3 protein. The D gene is left open where the match is weak. The size field is filled for only some rows; it gives once, few, many or a size class.

>NA|TRBJ1-6|TRBV9|NA
TGTGCCAGCAGCCCCGAGGGGCAGGGAGGTTCACCCCTCCACTTT
CASSPEGQGGSPLHF
>NA|TRBJ2-2|TRBV21-1|NA
TGTGCCAGCCCGGAATCTTATACGACAGAGCTGAACACCGGGGAGCTGTTTTTT
CASPESYTTELNTGELFF
>NA|TRBJ2-5|TRBV9|NA
TGTGCCAGCAGCGCGCTATGGGACACTCAGGGAGAGACCCAGTACTTC
CASSALWDTQGETQYF
>NA|TRBJ2-7|TRBV27|TRBD2
TGTGCCAGCCGCTTAGCGGGGGCTTCCTACGAGCAGTACTTC
CASRLAGASYEQYF
>NA|TRBJ1-6|TRBV7-2|NA
TGTGCCAGCAGCCCTCCTCTGGGGGGCGCGCAATTCCTCCACTTT
CASSPPLGGAQFLHF
>NA|TRBJ1-1|TRBV19|NA
TGTGCCAGTAGTACTCAGGAGAACACTGAAGCTTTCTTT
CASSTQENTEAFF
>NA|TRBJ1-1|TRBV3-1/TRBV3-2|NA
TGTGCCAGCAGCCGACAATTGAACACTGAAGCTTTCTTT
CASSRQLNTEAFF
>NA|TRBJ2-2|TRBV5-1|NA
TGCGCCAGCCGCCAAATGGAGGGTACCGGGGAGCTGTTTTTT
CASRQMEGTGELFF
>few|TRBJ1-4|TRBV6-2/TRBV6-3|NA
TGTGCCAGCAGTTACGTCGCAGGAGGGAGTGAAAAACTGTTTTTT
CASSYVAGGSEKLFF
>NA|TRBJ2-2|TRBV5-1|NA
TGCGCCAGCAGCTTGGATCCAGGGTGGGGCACCGGGGAGCTGTTTTTT
CASSLDPGWGTGELFF
>NA|TRBJ1-1|TRBV11-1|NA
TGTGCCAGCAGCTTGGGGGGTGGCGGCACTGAAGCTTTCTTT
CASSLGGGGTEAFF
>NA|TRBJ2-2|TRBV27|NA
TGTGCCAGCAGTTTGTCTGGACCGACGAACACCGGGGAGCTGTTTTTT
CASSLSGPTNTGELFF
>NA|TRBJ1-6|TRBV28|NA
TGTGCCAGCAGTCCGCCCGGGGCAGAGAATTCACCCCTCCACTTT
CASSPPGAENSPLHF
>NA|TRBJ1-1|TRBV2|NA
TGTGCCAGCAGTGAAGTGAGGATGAACACTGAAGCTTTCTTT
CASSEVRMNTEAFF
>NA|TRBJ2-2|TRBV5-1|TRBD2
TGCGCCAGCAGCCTGACTAGCGGGGGTGACACCGGGGAGCTGTTTTTT
CASSLTSGGDTGELFF
>once|TRBJ1-2|TRBV5-4|NA
TGTGCCAGCAGCTTGGCCAGCAACTATGGCTACACCTTC
CASSLASNYGYTF
>NA|TRBJ2-5|TRBV6-5|NA
TGTGCCAGCAGTTCCTCCTTATTGGGGAGCGGAGAGACCCAGTACTTC
CASSSSLLGSGETQYF
>NA|TRBJ1-4|TRBV19|NA
TGTGCCAGTAGTACCCATGATAACGAGAATGAAAAACTGTTTTTT
CASSTHDNENEKLFF
>NA|TRBJ2-1|TRBV29-1|NA
TGCAGCGCCGGGGGACATTCCAATGAGCAGTTCTTC
CSAGGHSNEQFF
>few|TRBJ2-6|TRBV28|TRBD1
TGTGCCAGCAGTCCTCAGGGGGCGGCTGGGGCCAACGTCCTGACTTTC
CASSPQGAAGANVLTF
>NA|TRBJ2-5|TRBV18|TRBD2
TGTGCCAGCTCACCTCTCTCGCTAGCGGGGCCGGAGACCCAGTACTTC
CASSPLSLAGPETQYF
>once|TRBJ2-3|TRBV20-1|NA
TGCAGTGCTAGAAGCACAGATACGCAGTATTTT
CSARSTDTQYF
>NA|TRBJ2-1|TRBV19|TRBD2
TGTGCCAGTAGGCTCGGGGGGGCCGACAATGAGCAGTTCTTC
CASRLGGADNEQFF
>NA|TRBJ2-5|TRBV13|NA
TGTGCCAGCAGCTTCGGTCAGACCCAGTACTTC
CASSFGQTQYF
>few|TRBJ1-2|TRBV5-1|NA
TGCGCCAGCAGCTTGGCCCAGGGTGACTATGGCTACACCTTC
CASSLAQGDYGYTF
>NA|TRBJ2-2|TRBV5-1|TRBD1
TGCGCCAGCATGATTTTCCAATCGGGGACAGGGGACTCGCTGAAGCTGTTTTTT
CASMIFQSGTGDSLKLFF
>few|TRBJ2-1|TRBV7-2|NA
TGTGCCAGCAGCCCCCCCTTCTCGCGGGGTAACGCGCAGTTCTTC
CASSPPFSRGNAQFF
>NA|TRBJ1-1|TRBV3-1/TRBV3-2|NA
TGTGCCAGCAGCCACGACAGTTGGTTCACTGAAGCTTTCTTT
CASSHDSWFTEAFF
>few|TRBJ1-5|TRBV6-6|TRBD1
TGTGCCAGCAGTCGACATCGGACAGGGGTGACTCAGCCCCAGCATTTT
CASSRHRTGVTQPQHF